This is a list of T cell receptor beta chains from one sample in a study of chemoradiotherapy in HPV16-positive cancers. Using immunoSEQ multiplex PCR, the repertoire was profiled, and TCRdb retains in-frame clones only, with some absent. Of 4,000 to 5,000 clones in the sample, about nine tenths were seen once. The source material was tumor tissue, sampled from a patient who underwent chemoradiotherapy. The receptors stem from a human donor with HPV-associated anogenital cancer. CDR3s include the opening cysteine and the closing phenylalanine or tryptophan. D genes are given only for firm matches. The listing skips clone size in some rows; elsewhere it reads once, few, many or a size class.

CASSLTGDANSPLHF | TGCGCCAGCAGCCTGACGGGGGATGCTAATTCACCCCTCCACTTT | few | TRBJ1-6 | . | TRBV4-1
CAWRSGRANNEQFF | TGTGCCTGGAGGTCCGGGCGAGCAAACAATGAGCAGTTCTTC | . | TRBJ2-1 | . | TRBV30
CASSSGTGQSLSEAFF | TGTGCCAGCAGCTCGGGTACGGGACAGAGCCTTTCTGAAGCTTTCTTT | . | TRBJ1-1 | TRBD1 | TRBV5-4
CSVGEGDNSPLHF | TGCAGCGTTGGTGAGGGGGATAATTCACCCCTCCACTTT | large | TRBJ1-6 | . | TRBV29-1
CASSSWRANYGYTF | TGTGCCAGCAGCTCATGGAGGGCTAACTATGGCTACACCTTC | . | TRBJ1-2 | . | TRBV11-3
CASSLDQEGWETQYF | TGTGCCAGCAGCTTAGATCAGGAGGGCTGGGAGACCCAGTACTTC | once | TRBJ2-5 | . | TRBV11-2
CASSLRTGTAQYF | TGTGCCAGCAGTCTACGGACAGGGACAGCGCAGTATTTT | . | TRBJ2-3 | TRBD1 | TRBV27
CASSGLAGPLDEQFF | TGTGCCAGCAGTGGACTAGCGGGACCTCTCGATGAGCAGTTCTTC | . | TRBJ2-1 | TRBD2 | TRBV2
CASSLKVHTEAFF | TGTGCCAGCAGCTTAAAAGTGCACACTGAAGCTTTCTTT | . | TRBJ1-1 | . | TRBV5-6
CASSLLRLAGGSYEQYF | TGTGCCAGCAGCTTATTGCGGCTAGCGGGAGGTTCCTACGAGCAGTACTTC | . | TRBJ2-7 | TRBD2 | TRBV13
CASSLEQGDTIYF | TGTGCCAGCAGCTTAGAGCAGGGGGACACCATATATTTT | . | TRBJ1-3 | TRBD1 | TRBV7-9
CASSLKGGGMGFYEQFF | TGTGCCAGCAGCTTAAAGGGGGGAGGGATGGGCTTCTATGAGCAGTTCTTC | . | TRBJ2-1 | . | TRBV7-3
CASSFRDTNHNSPLHF | TGTGCCAGCAGTTTCCGGGACACTAATCATAATTCACCCCTCCACTTT | . | TRBJ1-6 | . | TRBV28
CASTNSLAGTNEQFF | TGTGCCAGCACTAACTCTCTAGCGGGAACTAATGAGCAGTTCTTC | . | TRBJ2-1 | TRBD2 | TRBV28
CASSLEGGVPHEQFF | TGTGCCAGCAGCTTAGAGGGGGGTGTACCTCATGAGCAGTTCTTC | . | TRBJ2-1 | . | TRBV7-2
CASSLAPVLRGANVLTF | TGTGCCAGCAGCTTAGCGCCAGTGCTCCGGGGGGCCAACGTCCTGACTTTC | . | TRBJ2-6 | . | TRBV7-6
CASTGGRGLANTEAFF | TGTGCCAGCACCGGCGGAAGGGGGCTGGCGAACACTGAAGCTTTCTTT | once | TRBJ1-1 | TRBD1 | TRBV5-4
CAWENRDRGYGYTF | TGTGCCTGGGAGAACCGGGACAGGGGCTATGGCTACACCTTC | . | TRBJ1-2 | TRBD1 | TRBV30
CASSYTRGPQETQYF | TGTGCCAGCAGTTACACAAGGGGCCCCCAAGAGACCCAGTACTTC | . | TRBJ2-5 | . | TRBV6-5
CASSPHGVLAVAETQYF | TGTGCCAGCAGCCCCCACGGGGTCCTAGCGGTTGCGGAGACCCAGTACTTC | . | TRBJ2-5 | TRBD2 | TRBV5-5
CASSSRPGQGYNEQFF | TGTGCCAGCAGCTCCCGCCCGGGACAGGGGTACAATGAGCAGTTCTTC | . | TRBJ2-1 | TRBD1 | TRBV11-2
CASSSLAGGGTDTQYF | TGTGCCAGCAGCTCCTTAGCGGGAGGGGGCACAGATACGCAGTATTTT | . | TRBJ2-3 | TRBD2 | TRBV7-8
CASSPSQSGSLSEQFF | TGTGCCAGCAGCCCCAGCCAATCCGGGAGTTTAAGTGAGCAGTTCTTC | once | TRBJ2-1 | . | TRBV5-5
CASSTTGQTSAFF | TGTGCCAGCTCAACAACGGGACAAACCAGCGCTTTCTTT | . | TRBJ1-1 | . | TRBV18
CASSLFGLAGTYEQYF | TGTGCCAGCAGTTTATTCGGGCTAGCGGGTACCTACGAGCAGTACTTC | . | TRBJ2-7 | TRBD2 | TRBV27
CASSVRGQETQYF | TGTGCCAGCAGCGTTCGGGGTCAAGAGACCCAGTACTTC | . | TRBJ2-5 | . | TRBV9
CASSRTGTVGKLFF | TGTGCCAGTAGTAGGACAGGGACAGTAGGAAAACTGTTTTTT | . | TRBJ1-4 | TRBD1 | TRBV19
CASSLVPGIQETQYF | TGCGCCAGCAGCTTGGTGCCGGGCATCCAAGAGACCCAGTACTTC | . | TRBJ2-5 | . | TRBV5-1
CAWSVLTGMEQYF | TGTGCCTGGAGTGTACTAACGGGGATGGAGCAGTACTTC | . | TRBJ2-7 | . | TRBV30
CASSLRAAGANVLTF | TGTGCCAGCAGCTTAAGGGCCGCTGGGGCCAACGTCCTGACTTTC | . | TRBJ2-6 | . | TRBV11-2
CASSYLGVGGPTEAFF | TGTGCCAGCAGTTACTTGGGGGTCGGGGGGCCTACTGAAGCTTTCTTT | few | TRBJ1-1 | . | TRBV6-5
CASTPGQGRAKNIQYF | TGTGCCAGCACCCCCGGACAGGGCCGGGCCAAAAACATTCAGTACTTC | . | TRBJ2-4 | TRBD1 | TRBV28
CASSPASGQETQYF | TGCGCCAGCAGCCCAGCTAGCGGTCAAGAGACCCAGTACTTC | . | TRBJ2-5 | TRBD2 | TRBV5-1
CASSLGGSYNEQFF | TGTGCCAGCAGTTTAGGCGGTTCCTACAATGAGCAGTTCTTC | . | TRBJ2-1 | . | TRBV27
CASSSTVVDRAHNYGYTF | TGTGCCAGCAGCTCTACCGTCGTGGACAGGGCCCACAACTATGGCTACACCTTC | . | TRBJ1-2 | TRBD1 | TRBV5-6